One sample yielded the 5 T cell receptor beta chains listed below, sequenced in a study of T-cell memory formation after mild COVID-19. TCRdb re-called the 5' RACE reads through MiXCR, storing one row per CDR3 protein. This sample has about 250,000 distinct CDR3 sequences, with 15% to 19% found just once. The material sequenced was PBMCs or a T cell subset sorted from them (not recorded which). These receptors all come from an adult woman who had mild COVID-19 (a few samples of this study predate the infection). Cell type and time point are not known.

This clonotype has only a few counts. The V and J genes are TRBV4-2 and TRBJ2-1; the match to TRBD2 covers 12 bases. V shed 0 bases, J shed 10 bases, and the junction held 7 bases outside the gene matches. The germline V gene encodes CDR1 LGHNA and CDR2 YNFKEQ. This CDR3 is 16 amino acids long. The CDR3 DNA reads as TGTGCCAGCAGCCAAGACTTGCGACTAGCGGGAGACGAGCAGTTCTTC. Translation: CASSQDLRLAGDEQFF.

This clonotype was counted between two and nine times. CDR3 coding DNA: TGTGCCAGCTCAGGAGCGGGGAACACTGAAGCTTTCTTT. As protein: CASSGAGNTEAFF. The chain carries TRBV18 and TRBJ1-1; D is ambiguous. V gave up 5 bases and J gave up 1 base, with 8 bases separating them. The CDR3 spans 13 residues. Germline CDR1 is KGHSH and CDR2 is LQKENI.

A remark on this clonotype: The germline gene is not matched at one end of the junction; a read error may be the cause. The rearrangement joins TRBV7-7 to TRBJ1-1, with 8 bases identical to TRBD1. This CDR3 region has 17 residues. Germline loops: CDR1 SSHAT, CDR2 FNYEAQ (reference sequence). Written as DNA, the CDR3 is TGTGCTAGCAGCTTCCGACCAGGGGGCCGAGTGAACACTGAAGCTTTCTTT. Amino acids: CASSFRPGGRVNTEAFF.

This clonotype appeared a few times. The V gene is TRBV7-9, the J gene TRBJ2-1, with unresolved D. CDR3 length: 12 residues. Trimming pared 1 base from V and 8 bases from J, leaving 6 bases between. Germline V gene data show CDR1 as SEHNR and CDR2 as FQNEAQ (reference sequence). The CDR3 DNA reads as TGTGCCAGCAGCTTAGGGTTGTATGAGCAGTTCTTC. Translation: CASSLGLYEQFF.

The V gene is TRBV7-2, the J gene TRBJ2-3; D gene ambiguous. This CDR3 has 15 amino acids. Trimming removed 0 bases from V and 0 bases from J, with 7 bases in between. Germline V lookup: CDR1 SGHTA, CDR2 FQGNSA. The CDR3 DNA reads TGTGCCAGCAGCTTAGCGGGTCGAAGCACAGATACGCAGTATTTT. Protein sequence: CASSLAGRSTDTQYF.